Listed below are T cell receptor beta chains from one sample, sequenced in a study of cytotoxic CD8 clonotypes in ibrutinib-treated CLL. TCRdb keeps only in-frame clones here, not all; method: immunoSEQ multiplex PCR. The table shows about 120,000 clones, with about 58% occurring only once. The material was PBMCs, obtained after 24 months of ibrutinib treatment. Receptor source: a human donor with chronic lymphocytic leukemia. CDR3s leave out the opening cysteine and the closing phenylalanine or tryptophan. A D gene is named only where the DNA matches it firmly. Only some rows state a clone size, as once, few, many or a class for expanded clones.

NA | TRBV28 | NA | ASMGASSYEQY
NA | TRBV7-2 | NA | ASSQGHYEQY
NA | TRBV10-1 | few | ASSSLQNSPLH
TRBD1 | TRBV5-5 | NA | ASSRDSSSYEQY
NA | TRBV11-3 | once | ASSLGVQDTGELF
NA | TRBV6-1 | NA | ASSEAQGPADTQY
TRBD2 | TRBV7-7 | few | ASSRGGATDTQY
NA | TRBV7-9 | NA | ASSPTSNYGYT
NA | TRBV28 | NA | ASISDRHEQY
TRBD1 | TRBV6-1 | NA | ASSEWDRAYGYT
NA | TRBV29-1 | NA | SVGRTANTEAF
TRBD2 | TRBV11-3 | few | ASSQNGREGETQY
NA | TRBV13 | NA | ASSPSVTITGELF
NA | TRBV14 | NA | ASSQTSSGPYEQY
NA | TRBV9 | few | ASSVGDSTEAF
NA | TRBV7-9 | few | ASSLGLMGLAYEQY
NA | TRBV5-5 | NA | ASSLSWVTMNTEAF
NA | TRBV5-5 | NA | ASSSGQFEAPLH
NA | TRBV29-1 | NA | SVKTNYGYT
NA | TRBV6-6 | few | ASSRDTSGNTIY
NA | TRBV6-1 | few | ASSAYNTIY
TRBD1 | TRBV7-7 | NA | ASSRDRGYEQY
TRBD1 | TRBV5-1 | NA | ASSSALQGRGDYGYT
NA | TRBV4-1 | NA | ASSPDPKYGYT
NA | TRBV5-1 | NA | ASSLDLAETDTQY
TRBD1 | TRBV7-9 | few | ASSLTGGALNGYT
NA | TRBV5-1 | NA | ASSLGGDQPQH
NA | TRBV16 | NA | ASSRGNKGSGNTIY
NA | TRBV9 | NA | ASSVSSTGSNYGYT
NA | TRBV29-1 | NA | SVLGGAYSETEAF
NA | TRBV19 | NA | ASTPVISGNTIY
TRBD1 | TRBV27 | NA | ASSLSDRGQDRNQPQH
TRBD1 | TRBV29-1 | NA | SVGQGRGETQY
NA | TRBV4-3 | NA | ASSRANTIY
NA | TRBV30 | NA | AWGGPLGAKNIQY
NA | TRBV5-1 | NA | ASKKGLTYEQY
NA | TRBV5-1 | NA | ASSLPSRETQY
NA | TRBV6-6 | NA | ASREGAYEQY
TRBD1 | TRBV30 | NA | AWRITGQVGEQY